This T cell receptor (beta chain) was documented in a study of control samples from healthy donors and cancer patients. TCRdb's table, derived via immunoSEQ multiplex PCR, lists solely in-frame clones and lacks some. Of over 100,000 clones in the sample, about nine tenths were seen once. The CDR3 consists of 16 residues. Germline CDR1 LNHDA, CDR2 SQIVND (reference sequence). Trimming pared 1 base from V and 11 bases from J, leaving 21 bases between. The V and J genes are TRBV19 and TRBJ1-5; D remains unclear. This TCR came from a woman aged 45 to 65 in good health. The sample comprised blood. The CDR3 nucleotides are TGTGCCAGTAGTATAGGTCGCGGCGGTTCCACAATGACCCAGCATTTT. Translated, it gives CASSIGRGGSTMTQHF.